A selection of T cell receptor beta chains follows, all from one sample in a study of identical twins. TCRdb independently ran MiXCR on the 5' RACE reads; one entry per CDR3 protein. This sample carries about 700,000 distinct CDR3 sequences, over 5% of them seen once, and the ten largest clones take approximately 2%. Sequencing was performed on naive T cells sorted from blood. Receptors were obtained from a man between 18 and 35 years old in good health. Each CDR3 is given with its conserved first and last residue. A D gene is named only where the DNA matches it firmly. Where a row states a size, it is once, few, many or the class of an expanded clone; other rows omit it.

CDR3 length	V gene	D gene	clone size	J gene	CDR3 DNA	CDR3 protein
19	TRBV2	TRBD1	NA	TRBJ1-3	TGTGCCAGCAGCCCCGGGACAGGGGGCCTTCTTCGGAATGGAAACACCATATATTTT	CASSPGTGGLLRNGNTIYF
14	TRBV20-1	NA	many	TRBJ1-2	TGCAGTGCTAGAGTGAGGATATCTAACTATGGCTACACCTTC	CSARVRISNYGYTF
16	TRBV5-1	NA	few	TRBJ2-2	TGCGCCAGCAGCTTGGGACCCTACTCAGGGACCGGGGAGCTGTTTTTT	CASSLGPYSGTGELFF
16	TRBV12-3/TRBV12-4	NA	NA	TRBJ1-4	TGTGCCAGCAGTACTGCGCGGTGGCAGGGTCATGAAAAACTGTTTTTT	CASSTARWQGHEKLFF
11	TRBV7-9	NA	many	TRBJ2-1	TGTGCCAGCAGCACCAGTGGGTTCCTGTTCTTC	CASSTSGFLFF
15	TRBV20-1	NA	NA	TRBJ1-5	TGCAGTGTTCTACCGAATGAAGGAAGCAATCAGCCCCAGCATTTT	CSVLPNEGSNQPQHF
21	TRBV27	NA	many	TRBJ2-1	TGTGCCAGCAGTTTATGGAAGTCAGGGGCGTATGCACCCGGCTCCTACAATGAGCAGTTCTTC	CASSLWKSGAYAPGSYNEQFF
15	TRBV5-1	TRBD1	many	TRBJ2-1	TGCGCCAGCAGCTTGACAGGGGGCGATGGTGATGAGCAGTTCTTC	CASSLTGGDGDEQFF
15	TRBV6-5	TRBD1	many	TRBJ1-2	TGTGCCAGCAGTTACCCCGGACAGGGCGGCTATGGCTACACCTTC	CASSYPGQGGYGYTF
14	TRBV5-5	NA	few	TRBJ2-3	TGTGCCAGCAGCTGGTTGGGCGACACAGATACGCAGTATTTT	CASSWLGDTDTQYF
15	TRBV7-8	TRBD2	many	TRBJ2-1	TGTGCCAGCAGCATAAAAGCGGGAGTTTACAATGAGCAGTTCTTC	CASSIKAGVYNEQFF
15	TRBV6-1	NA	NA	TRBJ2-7	TGTGCCAGCAGTCGGTATCCAGGGGTGGCCTACGCGCAGTACTTC	CASSRYPGVAYAQYF
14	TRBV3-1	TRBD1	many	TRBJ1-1	TGTGCCAGCAGCCAAGATCTCAGGGGGGTTGAAGCTTTCTTT	CASSQDLRGVEAFF
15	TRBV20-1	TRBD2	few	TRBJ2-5	TGCAGTGCTAGAGAAACTAGCGCGGTTCAAGAGACCCAGTACTTC	CSARETSAVQETQYF
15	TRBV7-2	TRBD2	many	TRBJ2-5	TGTGCCAGCAGCGCCCCCGGGAGGGGCCAAGAGACCCAGTACTTC	CASSAPGRGQETQYF
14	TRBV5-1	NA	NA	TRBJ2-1	TGCGCCAGCAAAACCGGGGATTCCTCCGCTGAGCAGTTCTTC	CASKTGDSSAEQFF
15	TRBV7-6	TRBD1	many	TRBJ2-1	TGTGCCAGCAGCCAGGCGACAGGGGTCTACAATGAGCAGTTCTTC	CASSQATGVYNEQFF
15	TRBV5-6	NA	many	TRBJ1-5	TGTGCCAGCAGTCCCAGTCCGAATAGCAATCAGCCCCAGCATTTT	CASSPSPNSNQPQHF
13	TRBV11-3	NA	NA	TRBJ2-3	TGTGCCAGCAGCGCAGGGTACCCAGATACGCAGTATTTT	CASSAGYPDTQYF
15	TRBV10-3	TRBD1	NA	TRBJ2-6	TGTGCCACCGCAGGGACAGCCTCTGGGGCCAACGTCCTGACTTTC	CATAGTASGANVLTF
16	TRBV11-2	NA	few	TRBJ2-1	TGTGCCAGCAGCCCCACCGGGGGCGGGAGAATCGATGAGCAGTTCTTC	CASSPTGGGRIDEQFF
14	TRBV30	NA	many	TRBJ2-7	TGTGCCTGGAAAAGTGCGGTGAGCTCCTACGAGCAGTACTTC	CAWKSAVSSYEQYF